A single sample is the source of the 29 T cell receptor beta chains below, sequenced in a study of cytomegalovirus exposure and HLA in healthy donors. The PCR made use of 60 Vbeta and 13 Jbeta primers. Profiling relied on immunoSEQ multiplex PCR, and the TCRdb table lists in-frame clones only, not all of them. The sample lists about 140,000 clones; over 60% were seen once. Sequenced: PBMCs. Receptors originate from a male donor in good health and CMV-seropositive.

This chain uses TRBV18 with TRBJ2-1, with TRBD1 matching over 7 bases. The germline V gene encodes CDR1 KGHSH and CDR2 LQKENI. CDR3 size: 13 residues. Trimming at V came to 3 bases and at J to 4 bases, leaving 0 bases not matched to a gene. In nucleotides, the CDR3 is TGTGCCAGCTCACCGACAGGGTACAATGAGCAGTTCTTC. Protein product: CASSPTGYNEQFF.

V and J are TRBV27 and TRBJ1-2, with no clear D. Germline V CDR1 and CDR2: MNHEY, SMNVEV (reference sequence). Trimming took off 3 bases at V and 4 bases at J, with 9 bases between the two ends. There are 13 residues in the CDR3. The chain's CDR3 is CASSFRELYGYTF. CDR3 in DNA: TGTGCCAGCAGTTTCCGAGAGCTCTATGGCTACACCTTC.

The chain carries TRBV4-2 and TRBJ1-3; possible D gene TRBD1, 5 bases. CDR1 and CDR2 from the germline V gene are LGHNA and YNFKEQ. The CDR3 contains 20 residues. The V and J ends lost 4 bases and 0 bases respectively, with 25 bases between them. In DNA, the CDR3 is TGTGCCAGCAGCCCGGGTCTCGGGGGGTCTCGGGGGTTCTCTGGAAACACCATATATTTT. Its translation is CASSPGLGGSRGFSGNTIYF.

J is TRBJ1-1 and V is TRBV6-4, with 7 nucleotides matching TRBD1. The junction had 8 bases not matched to a gene; V was cut back by 6 bases and J by 4 bases. Germline CDR1 is MRHNA and CDR2 is SNTAGT. The CDR3 sequence is 14 residues long. CDR3 DNA sequence: TGTGCCAGCAGAGCCGAATCAGGGGGCACTGAAGCTTTCTTT. Translation: CASRAESGGTEAFF.

This chain uses TRBV11-2 with TRBJ2-5; D is perhaps TRBD2 (6 bases). The CDR3 is 16 residues long. Deletions cut 4 bases from V and 5 bases from J, with 20 bases between. Germline CDR1 SGHAT, CDR2 FQNNGV. CDR3 region: CASSSHLSGYAETQYF. DNA of the CDR3: TGTGCCAGCAGCTCCCACCTTAGCGGATACGCGGAGACCCAGTACTTC.

The J gene is TRBJ1-4, the V gene TRBV9, with a tentative D call TRBD1 (5 bases). In germline, CDR1 is SGDLS, CDR2 YYNGEE. Trimming pared 0 bases from V and 3 bases from J, leaving 15 bases between. The CDR3 length is 17 residues. The CDR3 sequence is CASSVEAGDSANEKLFF. CDR3 in DNA: TGTGCCAGCAGCGTAGAAGCGGGGGATTCTGCTAATGAAAAACTGTTTTTT.

The rearrangement uses TRBV9 and TRBJ1-1, with D maybe TRBD1 (6 bases). Germline CDR1 and CDR2: SGDLS and YYNGEE. V gave up 0 bases and J gave up 0 bases, with 9 bases separating them. The CDR3 covers 15 residues. In nucleotides, the CDR3 is TGTGCCAGCAGCGTAGAAGGACAGTTGAACACTGAAGCTTTCTTT. It is translated as CASSVEGQLNTEAFF.

This clone was recorded a few times. The chain joins TRBV10-3 to TRBJ2-5, with D tentatively TRBD1 (5 bases). Per germline, CDR1 ENHRY and CDR2 SYGVKD. V was shortened by 2 bases and J by 9 bases, with 19 bases between the two germline ends. The CDR3 runs 15 residues. The CDR3 loop reads CAISEKTGRESSQYF. DNA of the CDR3: TGTGCCATCAGTGAGAAGACGGGCAGGGAATCATCCCAGTACTTC.

V and J are TRBV9 and TRBJ2-5, with a weak D call TRBD2 (6 bases). Trimming took 3 bases from V and 5 from J, leaving 20 bases between them. The CDR3 totals 16 residues. In germline, CDR1 is SGDLS, CDR2 YYNGEE. CDR3 protein: CASSADGTLVWETQYF. The CDR3 nucleotides are TGTGCCAGCAGCGCCGATGGGACTTTAGTATGGGAGACCCAGTACTTC.

The chain couples TRBV5-1 to TRBJ1-1, with unresolved D. Per the germline V gene, CDR1 is SGHRS and CDR2 is YFSETQ. This CDR3 contains 14 residues. The V and J ends lost 4 bases and 1 base respectively, with 11 bases between them. The CDR3, as DNA: TGCGCCAGCAGCCCGACAACAGCGAACACTGAAGCTTTCTTT. Translating it yields CASSPTTANTEAFF. Together with reference TRBV5-1 and TRBJ1-1, the CDR3 gives the full variable domain: KAGVTQTPRYLIKTRGQQVTLSCSPISGHRSVSWYQQTPGQGLQFLFEYFSETQRNKGNFPGRFSGRQFSNSRSEMNVSTLELGDSALYLCASSPTTANTEAFFGQGTRLTVV.

This clone was recorded a few times. The chain uses TRBV10-3 and TRBJ2-5; the match to TRBD2 covers 12 bases. CDR1 and CDR2 (germline): ENHRY, SYGVKD. This CDR3 is 15 amino acids long. V was clipped by 4 bases and J by 4 bases; unmatched bases: 4. CDR3 in DNA: TGTGCCATCAGTGGTGGGGGACTAGCGGGAGAGACCCAGTACTTC. Its protein product is CAISGGGLAGETQYF.

The CDR3 protein is CASSVEPGGMGEQYF. DNA of the CDR3: TGTGCCAGCAGCGTAGAGCCAGGGGGGATGGGGGAGCAGTACTTC. The chain has TRBV9 and TRBJ2-5; D perhaps matches TRBD1 (7 bases). Trimming took 0 bases from V and 11 from J, leaving 20 bases between them. This CDR3 comprises 15 residues. CDR1 is SGDLS, CDR2 YYNGEE, per germline.

V gene TRBV19 combines with J gene TRBJ2-3; 9 bases match TRBD2. V shed 11 bases and J 7 bases; nucleotides not matched to a gene: 7. The CDR3 extends over 12 amino acids. Germline V lookup: CDR1 LNHDA, CDR2 SQIVND (reference sequence). Here the CDR3 reads CARGGVLNTQYF. DNA for the CDR3: TGTGCCCGCGGGGGGGTCCTTAATACGCAGTATTTT.

The chain has TRBV2 and TRBJ2-7, with D possibly TRBD1 on 6 matching bases. CDR1 is SNHLY and CDR2 is FYNNEI in the germline V gene. The CDR3 covers 13 residues. Deletions cut 6 bases from V and 1 base from J, with 10 bases between. For the CDR3, the DNA is TGTGCCAGCAGGCCGGACAGTTCCTACGAGCAGTACTTC. This gives the protein CASRPDSSYEQYF.

The CDR3 loop is CASSLAIGGVTDTQYF. For the CDR3, the DNA is TGTGCCAGCAGCTTAGCTATCGGGGGAGTAACAGATACGCAGTATTTT. The chain has TRBV7-2 and TRBJ2-3; D possibly corresponds to TRBD2 (6 bases). CDR1 SGHTA and CDR2 FQGNSA come from the germline V gene. V lost 0 bases and J 3 bases, leaving 13 bases between the germline ends. CDR3 size: 16 residues.

This clone was detected only a few times. This chain joins TRBV9 and TRBJ2-1; 11 bases agree with TRBD2. There are 15 residues in the CDR3. The V gene's germline CDR1 is SGDLS and CDR2 YYNGEE. Trimming removed 3 bases from V and 4 bases from J; junction bases left unmatched: 3. The CDR3 DNA reads as TGTGCCAGCAGCGGGGGACTAGCGGATTACAATGAGCAGTTCTTC. It codes for CASSGGLADYNEQFF.

This chain joins TRBV4-3 and TRBJ2-3; 10 positions agree with TRBD2. Trimming at V came to 1 base and at J to 3 bases, leaving 4 bases not matched to a gene. Germline CDR1 is LGHNA and CDR2 is YSLEER. The CDR3 consists of 16 residues. For the CDR3, the DNA is TGCGCCAGCAGCCAAGTTCTAGCGGGAGCTACAGATACGCAGTATTTT. Its protein product is CASSQVLAGATDTQYF.

J is TRBJ1-2 and V is TRBV5-1, with 9 bases fitting TRBD1. The V gene's germline CDR1 is SGHRS and CDR2 YFSETQ. This CDR3 contains 16 residues. J gave up 12 bases and V 5 bases, and 20 bases lay outside the gene matches. CDR3 region: CASRLGPQTGGEGHTF. As DNA, the CDR3 is TGCGCCAGCAGGCTGGGCCCTCAAACAGGGGGCGAGGGCCACACCTTC.

Only one count was recorded for this clone. In nucleotides, the CDR3 is TGTGCCAGCAGCTTCATCACTAGCGGGAGTGGGTACAATGAGCAGTTCTTC. This sequence encodes CASSFITSGSGYNEQFF. The J gene is TRBJ2-1, the V gene TRBV13; 11 positions agree with TRBD2. In germline, CDR1 is PRHDT, CDR2 FYEKMQ (reference sequence). The trim removed 3 bases at V and 4 bases at J, leaving 8 bases unmatched. This CDR3 comprises 17 residues.

This chain links TRBV2 with TRBJ2-7, with 7 bases that match TRBD2. The CDR3 contains 16 residues. V shed 1 base and J 4 bases; nucleotides not matched to a gene: 10. CDR1 is SNHLY and CDR2 is FYNNEI in the germline V gene. The CDR3 DNA reads as TGTGCCAGCAGTGAAGAGTCAGCGGGGTTTCGGTACGAGCAGTACTTC. Amino acid sequence: CASSEESAGFRYEQYF.

The chain recombines TRBV30 with TRBJ1-4, with 9 bases aligning to TRBD1. The CDR3 has 19 residues. Unmatched junction bases numbered 16, after V lost 4 bases and J lost 1 base. Germline CDR1 GTSNPN, CDR2 SVGIG (reference sequence). In DNA, the CDR3 is TGTGCCTGGACTTCCGGGACAGGGAACATAGTGGGAACTAATGAAAAACTGTTTTTT. It specifies CAWTSGTGNIVGTNEKLFF.

The chain employs TRBV27 and TRBJ2-1, with TRBD2 identical over 11 bases. Germline-derived CDR1 and CDR2 are MNHEY and SMNVEV (reference sequence). This CDR3 has 16 amino acids. Trimming cost V 8 bases and J 0 bases; bases outside gene matches: 6. DNA for the CDR3: TGTGCCAGCCTCCCCACTAGCGGGAGCTCCTACAATGAGCAGTTCTTC. It codes for CASLPTSGSSYNEQFF.

CDR3 sequence (DNA): TGTGCCAGCAGTTCCCAAGGGGCAACTAATGAAAAACTGTTTTTT. This codes for CASSSQGATNEKLFF. V and J are TRBV27 and TRBJ1-4, with a tentative D call TRBD1 (5 bases). This CDR3 comprises 15 residues. Germline V gene data show CDR1 as MNHEY and CDR2 as SMNVEV (reference sequence). V lost 4 bases and J 0 bases, leaving 9 bases between the germline ends.

The chain couples TRBV18 to TRBJ2-7; TRBD1 matches 9 bases. This CDR3 is built from 15 residues. V trimming: 5 bases; J trimming: 6 bases; junction bases outside the gene matches: 11. Germline V gene data show CDR1 as KGHSH and CDR2 as LQKENI. The chain's CDR3 is CASSTTQGARSEQYF. CDR3 sequence (DNA): TGTGCCAGCTCAACGACACAGGGGGCCAGGTCCGAGCAGTACTTC.

J is TRBJ1-5 and V is TRBV27; D not certain. The germline V and J ends were trimmed by 6 bases and 2 bases, with 14 bases remaining between them. CDR3 size: 15 residues. CDR1 and CDR2 from the germline V gene are MNHEY and SMNVEV (reference sequence). CDR3 residues: CASSQSGNGNQPQHF. CDR3 coding DNA: TGTGCCAGCAGCCAATCAGGTAATGGCAATCAGCCCCAGCATTTT.

The chain combines TRBV5-6 with TRBJ2-3; D perhaps matches TRBD2 (6 bases). Per germline, CDR1 SGHDT and CDR2 YYEEEE. With 0 bases removed from V and 1 base from J, the gap between germline ends came to 12 bases. This CDR3 region has 16 residues. The CDR3 coding sequence is TGTGCCAGCAGCTTGGTCGGGGGTCGAGGCACAGATACGCAGTATTTT. This codes for CASSLVGGRGTDTQYF.

The chain is built from TRBV18 and TRBJ2-1; 11 bases match TRBD2. The V and J ends lost 1 base and 7 bases, in that order; junction bases with no gene match: 3. Germline values: CDR1 KGHSH, CDR2 LQKENI. The CDR3 consists of 15 residues. The CDR3: CASSPLAGGQNEQFF. Here the CDR3 DNA reads TGTGCCAGCTCACCACTAGCGGGGGGGCAGAATGAGCAGTTCTTC. The full variable domain, completed using reference TRBV18 and TRBJ2-1, is NAGVMQNPRHLVRRRGQEARLRCSPMKGHSHVYWYRQLPEEGLKFMVYLQKENIIDESGMPKERFSAEFPKEGPSILRIQQVVRGDSAAYFCASSPLAGGQNEQFFGPGTRLTVL.

CDR3 sequence reads: CASSQRVGQASNTGELFF. The CDR3 DNA follows: TGTGCCAGCTCACAAAGGGTCGGACAGGCCTCGAACACCGGGGAGCTGTTTTTT. The chain is built from TRBV18 and TRBJ2-2, with 7 positions matching TRBD1. Trimming cost V 4 bases and J 0 bases; bases outside gene matches: 11. CDR1 is KGHSH and CDR2 is LQKENI in the germline V gene. There are 18 residues in the CDR3. The complete variable domain, with remaining parts taken from reference TRBV18 and TRBJ2-2, reads NAGVMQNPRHLVRRRGQEARLRCSPMKGHSHVYWYRQLPEEGLKFMVYLQKENIIDESGMPKERFSAEFPKEGPSILRIQQVVRGDSAAYFCASSQRVGQASNTGELFFGEGSRLTVL.

In its sample, this clone was seen once. The CDR3 nucleotides are TGTGCCAGCAGGGAGGGAAACCCGACAGATACGCAGTATTTT. Its translation is CASREGNPTDTQYF. V is TRBV6-5 and J is TRBJ2-3, with D perhaps TRBD2 (6 bases). CDR3 length: 14 amino acids. V gave up 6 bases and J gave up 3 bases, with 13 bases separating them. Germline V lookup: CDR1 MNHEY, CDR2 SVGAGI.